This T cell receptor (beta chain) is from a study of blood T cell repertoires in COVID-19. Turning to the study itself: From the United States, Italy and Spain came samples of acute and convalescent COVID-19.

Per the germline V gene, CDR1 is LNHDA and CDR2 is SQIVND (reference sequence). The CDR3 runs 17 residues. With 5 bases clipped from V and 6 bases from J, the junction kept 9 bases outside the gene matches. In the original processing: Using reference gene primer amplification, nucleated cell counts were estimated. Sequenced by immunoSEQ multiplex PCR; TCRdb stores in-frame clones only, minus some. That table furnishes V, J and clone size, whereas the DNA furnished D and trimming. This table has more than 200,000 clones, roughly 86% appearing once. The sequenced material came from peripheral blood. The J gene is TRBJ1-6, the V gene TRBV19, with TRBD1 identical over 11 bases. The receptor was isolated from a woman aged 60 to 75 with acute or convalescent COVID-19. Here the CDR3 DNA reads TGTGCCAGTAGTCCCCGGGACAGGGGGTTAGGTAATTCACCCCTCCACTTT. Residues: CASSPRDRGLGNSPLHF.